This T cell receptor (beta chain) was captured in a study of OX40 agonist ivuxolimab in advanced cancers. V gave up 3 bases and J gave up 2 bases, with 9 bases separating them. Germline V CDR1 and CDR2: SGHNT, YYREEE (reference sequence). The CDR3 contains 13 residues. Findings of the study overall: CD4+ and CD8+ blood T cells expanded clonally by week 6 at 0.1 to 3.0 mg/kg.

Worth noting for this clone: As yet, its antigen is unknown.

Only in-frame clones appear in the TCRdb table, and some are missing; sequencing was by immunoSEQ multiplex PCR. The table has nearly 50,000 clones, about 87% seen once. The source material was CD4+ or CD8+ T cells sorted from blood, sampled in a trial of the OX40 agonist ivuxolimab. The chain has TRBV5-4 and TRBJ2-7, with D tentatively TRBD1 (6 bases). The origin of this receptor is an adult with an advanced solid tumor such as melanoma, head and neck, liver or kidney cancer. CDR3 region: CASSSTGTYEQYF. The CDR3 nucleotides are TGTGCCAGCAGCTCGACAGGAACCTACGAGCAGTACTTC.